Below, one TCR beta chain is given with its context. The target antigen is unknown. The data were taken from a study of breast tumors, draining lymph nodes, adjacent tissues. The CDR3 covers 15 residues. Germline-derived CDR1 and CDR2 are SNHLY and FYNNEI. The V and J ends lost 3 bases and 3 bases, in that order; junction bases with no gene match: 6. TCRdb re-analysed the multiplex PCR reads in MiXCR, keeping a single row per CDR3 protein. The data hold some 66,000 distinct CDR3 sequences, with approximately 62% observed a single time. Findings and caveats of the study: Data only fit, rather than demonstrated, lymph node origin of most tumor T cells. Tumors had less TCR diversity than lymph nodes, more than nontumor tissue. Findings are consistent with lymph node origin and intratumoral expansion of most tumor T cells.

This TCR came from a female donor with breast cancer. Some clones in this sample may be carry-over from other donors' samples. The source material was breast tumor tissue. The chain uses TRBV2 and TRBJ2-7, with TRBD1 identical over 9 bases. The CDR3 DNA reads TGTGCCAGCAGTGACGGGGACAGGGTGGGCTACGAGCAGTACGTC. This encodes CASSDGDRVGYEQYV.